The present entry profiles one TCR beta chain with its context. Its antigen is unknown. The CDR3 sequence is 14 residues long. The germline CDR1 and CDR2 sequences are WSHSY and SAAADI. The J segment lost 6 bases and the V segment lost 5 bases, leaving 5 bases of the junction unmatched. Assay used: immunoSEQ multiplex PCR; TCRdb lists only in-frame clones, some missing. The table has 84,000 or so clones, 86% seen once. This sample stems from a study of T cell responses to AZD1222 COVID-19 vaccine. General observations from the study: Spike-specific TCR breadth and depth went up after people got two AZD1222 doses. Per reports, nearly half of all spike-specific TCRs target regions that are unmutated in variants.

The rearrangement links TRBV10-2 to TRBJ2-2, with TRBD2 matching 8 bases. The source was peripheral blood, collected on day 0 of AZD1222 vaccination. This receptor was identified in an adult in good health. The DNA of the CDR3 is TGCGCCAGCAGTAAAGCGGGGGAACCCGGGGAGCTGTTTTTT. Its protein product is CASSKAGEPGELFF.